This TCR beta chain comes out of a study of blood T cell repertoires in COVID-19. On the study more broadly: The study drew acute and convalescent COVID-19 samples from the United States, Italy and Spain. PBMCs, B-cell-depleted T cells, or T cells provided the cDNA or gDNA that made up the material.

In Seattle, patients joined the study during active infection and were tracked longitudinally. Trimming removed 2 bases from V and 5 bases from J, with 12 bases in between. Germline CDR1 reads SNHLY; CDR2 reads FYNNEI. The CDR3 sequence is 14 residues long. TCRdb's table, derived via immunoSEQ multiplex PCR, lists solely in-frame clones and lacks some. The table shows 250,000 or so clones, with nearly 90% occurring only once. Material for sequencing was peripheral blood. The TCR was taken from a woman aged 60 to 75 with COVID-19, enrolled during active disease. The chain combines TRBV2 with TRBJ1-2, with D perhaps matching TRBD1 (5 bases). CDR3 in amino acids: CASSELGGSYGYTF. CDR3 DNA sequence: TGTGCCAGCAGTGAATTGGGGGGATCGTATGGCTACACCTTC.